Reported below is one TCR beta chain. Enrollment shut out patients with autoimmune disease history or systemic immunosuppression. The data were taken from a study of OX40 agonist ivuxolimab in advanced cancers. For the study at large: The mean age was around 56 years, ranging from about 20 to 79, with approximately 83% of participants male.

Only in-frame clones appear in the TCRdb table, and some are missing; sequencing was by immunoSEQ multiplex PCR. The sample holds roughly 60,000 clones, roughly 89% seen once. V gave up 8 bases and J gave up 4 bases, with 20 bases separating them. Germline loops: CDR1 MDHEN, CDR2 SYDVKM. This CDR3 region has 15 residues. J is TRBJ1-1 and V is TRBV28; no reliable D call. The sample was CD4+ or CD8+ T cells sorted from blood, taken in a trial of the OX40 agonist ivuxolimab. The sequence was collected from an adult with an advanced solid tumor such as melanoma, head and neck, liver or kidney cancer. The DNA for the CDR3 is TGTGCCAGCCAAGAGGCCCAGTCTTACCTCACTGAAGCTTTCTTT. Its protein is CASQEAQSYLTEAFF. Full variable domain (remainder filled in from reference TRBV28 and TRBJ1-1): DVKVTQSSRYLVKRTGEKVFLECVQDMDHENMFWYRQDPGLGLRLIYFSYDVKMKEKGDIPEGYSVSREKKERFSLILESASTNQTSMYLCASQEAQSYLTEAFFGQGTRLTVV.